This T cell receptor (beta chain) appears in the sequencing data of a study of T cells in Graves' hyperthyroidism and ophthalmopathy. The source material, RNA transcripts, was used to amplify TCR beta CDR3 regions. In the first-round RT-PCR of the TCR CDR3, the HTBI primer set was used. MiXCR, run by TCRdb on the multiplex PCR reads, gives a single entry per CDR3 protein. The top ten hold approximately 13% of the sample, which has roughly 600,000 distinct CDR3 sequences, more than 14% seen once. The V and J ends lost 0 bases and 3 bases respectively, with 17 bases between them. The CDR3 contains 17 residues. Germline assignment: CDR1 LGHNA and CDR2 YSLEER.

Sequencing was done on a sample of blood. V and J are TRBV4-3 and TRBJ1-1, with D possibly matching TRBD1 (5 bases). The sequence was collected from a woman aged 45-59 years with Graves' ophthalmopathy. The CDR3 reads CASSQDPGTVGDTEAFF. The CDR3 DNA reads as TGCGCCAGCAGCCAAGATCCCGGGACCGTGGGGGACACTGAAGCTTTCTTT.